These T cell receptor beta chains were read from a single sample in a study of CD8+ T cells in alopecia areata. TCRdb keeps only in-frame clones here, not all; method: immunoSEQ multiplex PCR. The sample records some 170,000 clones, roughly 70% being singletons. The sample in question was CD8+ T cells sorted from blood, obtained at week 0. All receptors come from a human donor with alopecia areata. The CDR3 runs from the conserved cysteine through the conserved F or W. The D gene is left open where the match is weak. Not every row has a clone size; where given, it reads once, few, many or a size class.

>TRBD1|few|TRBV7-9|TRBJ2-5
CASSDRDRGILETQYF
TGTGCCAGCAGCGACCGGGACAGGGGGATTTTAGAGACCCAGTACTTC
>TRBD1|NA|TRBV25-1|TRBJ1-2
CASKQGTAYGYTF
TGTGCCAGCAAACAGGGGACAGCCTATGGCTACACCTTC
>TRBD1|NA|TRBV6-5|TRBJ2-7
CASSLGQSYEQYF
TGTGCCAGCAGCCTGGGACAGTCCTACGAGCAGTACTTC
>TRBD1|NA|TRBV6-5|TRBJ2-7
CAVRPGTGVFEQYF
TGTGCCGTCAGACCCGGGACAGGGGTTTTCGAGCAGTACTTC
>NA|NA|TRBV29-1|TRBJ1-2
CSVPRRLDYGYTF
TGCAGCGTTCCCCGCAGGTTGGACTATGGCTACACCTTC
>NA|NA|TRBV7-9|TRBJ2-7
CASSSEGQQYF
TGTGCCAGCAGCTCCGAGGGTCAGCAGTACTTC
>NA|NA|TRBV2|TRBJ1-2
CASSPPGPSYGYTF
TGTGCCAGCAGTCCCCCGGGACCTTCCTATGGCTACACCTTC
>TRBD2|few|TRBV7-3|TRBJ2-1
CASSSSGGFGDEQFF
TGTGCCAGCAGCTCTAGCGGGGGGTTCGGCGATGAGCAGTTCTTC
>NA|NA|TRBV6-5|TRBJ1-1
CATLGTEAFF
TGTGCCACTCTGGGGACTGAAGCTTTCTTT
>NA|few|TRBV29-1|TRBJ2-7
CSVDAGYEQYF
TGCAGCGTTGACGCGGGATACGAGCAGTACTTC
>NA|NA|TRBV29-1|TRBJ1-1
CSVAGTKGIEAEAFF
TGCAGCGTTGCAGGGACGAAGGGGATTGAGGCTGAAGCTTTCTTT
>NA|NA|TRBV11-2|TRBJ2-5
CASSIGQYQETQYF
TGTGCCAGCAGCATCGGACAGTACCAAGAGACCCAGTACTTC
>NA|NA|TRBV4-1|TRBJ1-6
CASSLQGVALNSPLHF
TGCGCCAGCAGCCTCCAAGGGGTGGCCTTAAATTCACCCCTCCACTTT
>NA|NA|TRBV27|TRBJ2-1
CASSLSDSHNEQFF
TGTGCCAGCAGTTTATCTGACAGCCACAATGAGCAGTTCTTC
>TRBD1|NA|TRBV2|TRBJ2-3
CASRGGRDTQYF
TGTGCCAGCAGAGGGGGCAGGGATACGCAGTATTTT
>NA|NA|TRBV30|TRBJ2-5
CAWSVGGGETQYF
TGTGCCTGGAGTGTAGGTGGGGGGGAGACCCAGTACTTC
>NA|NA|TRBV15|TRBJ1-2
CATSNAGNYGYTF
TGTGCCACCAGCAACGCCGGGAACTATGGCTACACCTTC
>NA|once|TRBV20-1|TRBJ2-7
CSARGGYEQYF
TGCAGTGCAAGAGGCGGGTACGAGCAGTACTTC